The present T cell receptor (beta chain) was sequenced within a study of blood T cell repertoires in COVID-19. Study-level background: The United States, Italy and Spain provided the acute and convalescent COVID-19 samples. PBMCs, B-cell-depleted T cells, or T cells were the source of the cDNA or gDNA that made up the material.

The CDR3 spans 15 residues. Germline V gene sequence: CDR1 ENHRY, CDR2 SYGVKD. Trimming cost V 6 bases and J 2 bases; bases outside gene matches: 8. As processed by the authors: Nucleated cell number was recorded as an estimate derived from reference gene primer amplification. TCRdb's copy holds only in-frame clones and misses some; the assay was immunoSEQ multiplex PCR. The V and J calls and the clone size are those of that table, but D and trimming were determined from the DNA. The sample includes tens of thousands of clones, roughly 91% seen only once; the top ten take about 10%. The chain couples TRBV10-3 to TRBJ2-3, with 7 bases identical to TRBD1. The sequenced material came from peripheral blood. The TCR originated in a middle-aged man with active COVID-19. CDR3 amino acids: CAIRMTGQNTDTQYF. In nucleotides, the CDR3 is TGTGCCATCAGGATGACAGGGCAAAACACAGATACGCAGTATTTT.